This T cell receptor beta chain was sequenced for a study of spatial heterogeneity in lung cancer (dated by TCRdb to the late 2010s). Describing the broader study: More beta-chain than alpha-chain transcripts were consistently detected, likely reflecting higher beta-chain transcript abundance. In the raw uncorrected reads, each unique combination of TCR and UMI appeared more than ten times on average. In non-small cell lung cancer, the study quantitatively compared TCR alpha and beta repertoires across several tumor regions, matched nontumor lung, and blood. Nonsynonymous mutation counts, determined by whole-exome sequencing of tumor tissue, were related to features of the TCR repertoire. At surgery, some 200 tumor regions, roughly 63 matched nontumor lung samples and some 54 PBMC samples were TCR-sequenced for both alpha and beta chains. The study at large found these results: Ubiquitous expanded tumor TCRs were detected in blood more often at tumor resection than at routine follow-up. Additional single-cell paired TCR alpha and beta sequencing was considered necessary to confirm, at a functional level, the hypothesis that regional TCRs recognize regional mutations.

Reading the germline V gene (reference sequence) gives CDR1 SEHNR and CDR2 FQNEAQ. Inclusive of the bounding cysteine and phenylalanine, the CDR3 is 13 residues long. Solely the CDR3 DNA is kept, with 39 bases framed from the first base. V drops 3 bases and J drops 7 bases, leaving 11 bases in between. Reading the label with the study, this specimen's time point is: sample taken at primary tumor resection. Without any cell sorting, TCR sequencing was performed on whole RNA extracted either from tumor and nontumor lung tissue or from cryopreserved PBMC samples. The donors were some 76 patients from the lung TRACERx cohort who had early-stage, untreated non-small cell lung cancer. Only patients with enough RNA available from two or more tumor regions were chosen for TCR sequencing. This clonotype showed up just a few times. Its antigen has not been determined. Base qualities are not recorded, but no much larger clone differs from it by a single base.

The library was produced with 5' RACE. Sequencer: NextSeq 500. In the TCR library protocol, a unique molecular identifier was attached to each TCR cDNA molecule so that PCR and sequencing errors could be corrected. The study's processing was this. TCR identification, UMI-based error correction and CDR3 extraction were performed with Decombinator tools. TCRs above a frequency of 2 per 1,000, corresponding to the top 1% of the tumor frequency distribution, were defined as expanded. Renyi diversity was computed with the R vegan package after each repertoire had been subsampled 100 times to 5,000 TCRs. CDR3 similarity networks were constructed using string-kernel similarity of amino acid triplets, with links drawn between CDR3s whose pairwise similarity was above 0.82. The raw public data were reprocessed by TCRdb itself: fastp quality trimming at Q25, MiXCR clonotype calling, in-frame beta chains only. Rows are unified per CDR3 protein, each entry keeping the most common DNA and genes. None of the V and J calls come from the authors' own analysis; TCRdb made them. The sample has over 90,000 distinct CDR3 sequences on record, 7.5% to 10% of them singletons. Of the sample, 6.9% falls within the top ten clones.

The sequenced sample was PBMCs, obtained at surgery. The clonotype was recovered from a male donor with early-stage non-small cell lung cancer. The sequence links TRBV7-9 to TRBJ2-3; the D gene assignment is ambiguous. The DNA reads TGTGCCAGCAGCTTCCCACCGGCCCATACGCAGTATTTT. This encodes CASSFPPAHTQYF.